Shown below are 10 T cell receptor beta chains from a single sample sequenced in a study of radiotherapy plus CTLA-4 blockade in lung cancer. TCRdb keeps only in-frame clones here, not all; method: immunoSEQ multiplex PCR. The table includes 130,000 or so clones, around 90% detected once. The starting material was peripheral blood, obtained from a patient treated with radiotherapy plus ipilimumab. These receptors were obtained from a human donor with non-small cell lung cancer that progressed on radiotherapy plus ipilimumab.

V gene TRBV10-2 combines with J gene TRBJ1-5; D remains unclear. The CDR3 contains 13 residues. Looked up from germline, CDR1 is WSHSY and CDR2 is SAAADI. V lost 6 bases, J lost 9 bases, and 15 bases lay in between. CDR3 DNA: TGCGCCAGCAGATCCCTTGTCCGGGGGCCCCAGCATTTT. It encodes CASRSLVRGPQHF.

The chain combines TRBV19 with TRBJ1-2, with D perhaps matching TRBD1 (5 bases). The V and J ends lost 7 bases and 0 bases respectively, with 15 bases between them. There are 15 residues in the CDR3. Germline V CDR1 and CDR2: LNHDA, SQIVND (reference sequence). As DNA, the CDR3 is TGTGCCAGTAACAACCGGGACCCCGCTAACTATGGCTACACCTTC. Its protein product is CASNNRDPANYGYTF. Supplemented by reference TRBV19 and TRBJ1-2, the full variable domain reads DGGITQSPKYLFRKEGQNVTLSCEQNLNHDAMYWYRQDPGQGLRLIYYSQIVNDFQKGDIAEGYSVSREKKESFPLTVTSAQKNPTAFYLCASNNRDPANYGYTFGSGTRLTVV.

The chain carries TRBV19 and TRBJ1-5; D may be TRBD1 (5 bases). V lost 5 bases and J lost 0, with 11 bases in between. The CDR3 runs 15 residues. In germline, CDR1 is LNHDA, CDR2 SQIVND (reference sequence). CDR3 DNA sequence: TGTGCCAGTAGTGGGACCTTTAATAGCAATCAGCCCCAGCATTTT. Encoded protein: CASSGTFNSNQPQHF.

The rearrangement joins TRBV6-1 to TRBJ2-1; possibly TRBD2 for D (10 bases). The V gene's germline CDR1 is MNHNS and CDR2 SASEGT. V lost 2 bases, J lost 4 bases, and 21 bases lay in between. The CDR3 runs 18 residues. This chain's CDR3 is CASSERTGVTSGYNEQFF. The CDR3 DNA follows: TGTGCCAGCAGTGAAAGGACAGGGGTGACTAGCGGGTACAATGAGCAGTTCTTC.

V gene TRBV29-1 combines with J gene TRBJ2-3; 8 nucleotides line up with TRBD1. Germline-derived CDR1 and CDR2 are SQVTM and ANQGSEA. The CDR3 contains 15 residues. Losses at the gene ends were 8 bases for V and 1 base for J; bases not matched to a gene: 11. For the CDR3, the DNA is TGCAGCTGTTCAGGGGGCCTTTCAGGCACAGATACGCAGTATTTT. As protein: CSCSGGLSGTDTQYF.

CDR3 DNA sequence: TGTGCCAGCAGCTTGAGTGGGATCTCGGGCACAGATACGCAGTATTTT. Encoded protein: CASSLSGISGTDTQYF. The chain is built from TRBV5-4 and TRBJ2-3; D unresolved. Germline CDR1 SGHNT, CDR2 YYREEE (reference sequence). Trimming took off 1 base at V and 1 base at J, with 13 bases between the two ends. This CDR3 region has 16 residues.

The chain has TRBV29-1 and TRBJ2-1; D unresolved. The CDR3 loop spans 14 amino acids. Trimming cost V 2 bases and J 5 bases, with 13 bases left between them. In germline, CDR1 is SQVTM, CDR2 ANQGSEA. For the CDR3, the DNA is TGCAGCGTTGAAAGTCTAGATAAACACAATGAGCAGTTCTTC. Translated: CSVESLDKHNEQFF.

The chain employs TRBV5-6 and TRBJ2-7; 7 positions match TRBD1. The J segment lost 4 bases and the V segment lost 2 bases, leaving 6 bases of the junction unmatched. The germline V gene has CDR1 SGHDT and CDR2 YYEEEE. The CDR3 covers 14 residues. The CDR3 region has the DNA TGTGCCAGCAGCTTCGGACAGGACAATTACGAGCAGTACTTC. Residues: CASSFGQDNYEQYF.

CDR3 amino acids: CASRSRAASTDTQYF. As DNA, the CDR3 is TGCGCCAGCAGGTCCCGGGCTGCGAGCACAGATACGCAGTATTTT. This sequence joins TRBV5-1 and TRBJ2-3; unclear D gene. The V gene lost 5 bases and the J gene lost 0 bases, with 13 bases spanning the gap. The CDR3 totals 15 residues. Germline V gene sequence: CDR1 SGHRS, CDR2 YFSETQ.

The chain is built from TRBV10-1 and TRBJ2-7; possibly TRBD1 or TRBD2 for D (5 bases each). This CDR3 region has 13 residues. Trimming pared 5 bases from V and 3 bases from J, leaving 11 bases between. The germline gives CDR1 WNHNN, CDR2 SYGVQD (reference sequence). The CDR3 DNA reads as TGCGCCAGCAGTACCGGGACGGGCTACGAGCAGTACTTC. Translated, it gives CASSTGTGYEQYF.